The TCR beta chain under discussion was sequenced for a study of radiotherapy plus CTLA-4 blockade in lung cancer. About the study: Of all patients, about 17% responded objectively and roughly 31% showed disease control. Whole-study findings and limits: Blood saw expansion of tumor-derived TCR clones after radiotherapy plus ipilimumab. In blood, early T cell clone dynamics reportedly predicted response best, together with interferon-beta.

People whose metastatic non-small-cell lung cancer was chemo-refractory got focal radiation along with CTLA-4 blockade by ipilimumab. TCRdb's table, derived via immunoSEQ multiplex PCR, lists solely in-frame clones and lacks some. Of 11,000 to 15,000 clones in the sample, 70% to 90% are singletons; the top ten hold approximately 15%. The CDR3 loop spans 14 amino acids. The germline V and J ends were trimmed by 5 bases and 0 bases, with 8 bases remaining between them. Looked up from germline, CDR1 is MNHEY and CDR2 is SMNVEV (reference sequence). Points on this clone: Its antigen is as yet unknown.

The V gene is TRBV27, the J gene TRBJ1-3, with D perhaps matching TRBD1 (5 bases). The sequence derives from a human donor with non-small cell lung cancer that progressed on radiotherapy plus ipilimumab. Some clones in this sample may be carry-over from other donors' samples. The sample was peripheral blood, taken from a patient treated with radiotherapy plus ipilimumab. The CDR3: CASSAGLSGNTIYF. CDR3 DNA sequence: TGTGCCAGCAGTGCGGGGCTCTCTGGAAACACCATATATTTT.